This T cell receptor (beta chain) was recovered during a study of OX40 agonist ivuxolimab in advanced cancers. Study-level information: An anti-OX40 (CD134) antibody with agonistic activity, ivuxolimab, was administered to patients. Participants averaged roughly 60 years of age (range 23 to 79) and were about 85% male. Treatment received earlier with anti-PD-1, anti-PD-L1 or anti-CTLA-4 agents was allowed, and more than 30% had some. The study's findings and limits: Among the lowest peripheral clonal expansion occurred in 0.1-3.0 mg/kg partial responders.

From germline, CDR1 is LNHDA and CDR2 SQIVND (reference sequence). Germline trimming cut 8 bases from V and 6 bases from J; bases unmatched to any gene: 9. CDR3 length: 14 residues. A word on this clone: Its antigen is as yet unknown.

Data came from immunoSEQ multiplex PCR; TCRdb stores just in-frame clones and leaves some out. In the table there are 15,000 to 20,000 clones, over 65% of which are singletons. The chain has TRBV19 and TRBJ1-5, with 8 bases fitting TRBD1. The TCR was taken from an adult with an advanced solid tumor such as melanoma, head and neck, liver or kidney cancer. This specimen consisted of CD4+ or CD8+ T cells sorted from blood, obtained in a trial of the OX40 agonist ivuxolimab. The CDR3 reads CASLRQGFGQPQHF. The CDR3 nucleotides are TGTGCCAGTTTAAGACAGGGGTTTGGTCAGCCCCAGCATTTT.